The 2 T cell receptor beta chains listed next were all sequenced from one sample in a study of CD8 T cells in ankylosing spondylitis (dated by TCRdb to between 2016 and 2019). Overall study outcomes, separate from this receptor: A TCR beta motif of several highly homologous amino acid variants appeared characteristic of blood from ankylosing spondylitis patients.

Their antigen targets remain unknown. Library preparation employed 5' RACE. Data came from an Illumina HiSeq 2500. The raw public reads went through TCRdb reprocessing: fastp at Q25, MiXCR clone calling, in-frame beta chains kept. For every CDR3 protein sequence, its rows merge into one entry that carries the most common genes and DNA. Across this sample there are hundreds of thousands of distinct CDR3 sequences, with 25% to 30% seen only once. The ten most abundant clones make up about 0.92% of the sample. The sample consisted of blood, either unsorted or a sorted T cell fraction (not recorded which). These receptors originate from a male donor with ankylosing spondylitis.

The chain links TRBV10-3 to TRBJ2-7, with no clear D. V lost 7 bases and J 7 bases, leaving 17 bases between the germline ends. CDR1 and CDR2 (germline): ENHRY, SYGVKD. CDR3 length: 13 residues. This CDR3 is CAITSDRVREQYF. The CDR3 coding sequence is TGTGCCATCACATCGGACCGAGTACGGGAGCAGTACTTC.

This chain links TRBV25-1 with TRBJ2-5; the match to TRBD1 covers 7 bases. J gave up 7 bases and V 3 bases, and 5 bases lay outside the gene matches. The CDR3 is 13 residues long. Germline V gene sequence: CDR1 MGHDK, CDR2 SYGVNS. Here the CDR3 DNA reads TGTGCCAGCAGTGAGGGGGACAGCGGGACCCAGTACTTC. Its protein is CASSEGDSGTQYF.